This T cell receptor beta chain was recorded in a study of regulatory T cells in long-lasting Graves disease (dated by TCRdb to about 2021). The study in broad terms: Persistent Graves' disease was defined as antithyroid drug treatment for over 5 years with persistently positive TSH receptor autoantibodies. This study used TCR sequencing and RNA sequencing of peripheral blood to compare persistent Graves' disease patients against newly diagnosed Graves' disease patients. The study was conducted in China and was registered as a clinical trial. A total of 33 samples underwent TCR sequencing: some 13 from persistent and roughly 20 from newly diagnosed Graves' disease patients. Antithyroid drugs had been taken for roughly 10 years on average by persistent Graves' disease patients in the clinical cohort.

Libraries came from multiplex PCR. Sequencing used an Illumina HiSeq 4000. CDR3 regions were amplified by Arm-PCR with iRepertoire HTBI primers to construct TCR beta libraries. PCR products were gel purified before sequencing. In the source study's methods: Across samples, around 62 TRBV and roughly 15 TRBJ segments were identified and used for gene usage analysis of CDR3 amino acid clonotypes. COPE and FqMerger were used to merge filtered high-quality paired reads into contigs. BLAST was used to align contigs to IMGT TRBV, TRBD and TRBJ reference genes, with CDR3 defined following IMGT. Any clonotype with a frequency above 0.1% was counted as a highly expanded clone. Shannon entropy was used to measure repertoire diversity, and the Gini coefficient was used to measure V-J evenness. Public clonotypes were defined as clonotypes shared by more than one individual. TCRdb redid the processing of the public reads, applying fastp at Q25 and MiXCR, and retained in-frame beta chains. Entries that share a CDR3 protein sequence are merged under the most common genes and DNA. These V and J calls rely on TCRdb rather than the paper's analysis. This sample is represented by hundreds of thousands of distinct CDR3 sequences; roughly 20% of them were singletons. The ten biggest clones cover 6.5% to 10% of the sample.

This specimen's time point label, per the study, means: persistent/refractory GD, antithyroid drugs over 5 years with positive TRAb. For both TCR sequencing and RNA sequencing, RNA was extracted from PBMCs in TRIzol. The diagnosis of Graves' disease followed American Thyroid Association guidelines. Patients for the study were recruited at an endocrinology department in Xi'an, China. From each patient, approximately 10 milliliters of peripheral blood was collected into an EDTA anticoagulant tube. PBMCs were isolated by Ficoll Paque Plus density gradient separation without further T cell sorting. An Agilent 2100 Bioanalyzer and agarose gel were used to check RNA quality, and a NanoDrop 2000 was used to measure RNA concentration. Beyond this particular receptor, the publication reports: Sequencing and analysis were limited to the TCR beta chain. Persistent disease showed preferential use of TRBV28, TRBJ1-2 and TRBJ2-5, whereas newly diagnosed disease favored TRBV20-1 and TRBJ2-1. Compared with newly diagnosed patients, patients with persistent Graves' disease had lower TCR Shannon entropy and fewer highly expanded clones, which suggests clonal expansion. A larger number of public clonotypes was shared among persistent patients (around 3,000) than among newly diagnosed patients (around 870). Peripheral blood alone was examined, since thyroid tissue, which constituted the primary lesion, could not be accessed. The authors acknowledged the small sample size as a limitation that may reduce accuracy.

Regarding this clonotype: This receptor's antigen is unknown. No per-base quality is available; no much larger clone lies one base away.

Deletion took 7 bases off V and 2 bases off J, with a span of 17 bases between the germline ends. CDR1 is given as MNHNS and CDR2 as SASEGT, both from the germline V gene. Including the terminal cysteine and phenylalanine, the CDR3 comprises 15 residues. CDR3 DNA is the only sequence kept; it has 45 bases, read in frame from the first base. Specimen: peripheral blood mononuclear cells (PBMCs), collected when the disease was refractory, from a patient treated with antithyroid drugs. The rearrangement combines TRBV6-1 with TRBJ1-2, and perhaps TRBD1 as D gene, on 5 matching bases. This sequence was found in a female donor with Graves disease. The nucleotides read TGTGCCAGCAAGACTATCCGGGACGGGAACTATGGCTACACCTTC. This sequence encodes CASKTIRDGNYGYTF.